The clone carrying this T cell receptor beta chain showed up just a few times. Each cDNA molecule in the library carried unique molecular identifiers. TCRdb re-called the RACE reads through MiXCR, storing one row per CDR3 protein. The table has 130,000 or so distinct CDR3 sequences, approximately 10% seen once; the top ten hold roughly 2.3%. CDR3 length equals 12 residues. The germline V gene has CDR1 ENHRY and CDR2 SYGVKD. V was pared by 0 bases and J by 10 bases, with 7 bases between. This sample is drawn from a study of human T cells and chemical hapten exposure. Study context: All through the approximately 25-week study, the scalp of each patient received diphenylcyclopropenone doses weekly.

Time point denoted: patch test 3, about 24 weeks after DPC sensitization. Described treatment: therapeutic diphenylcyclopropenone sensitization with weekly scalp DPC. Blood draws came before every patch-test application. The genes are TRBV10-3 and TRBJ1-5; D is unclear. The specimen was whole blood, collected in connection with sensitization to the hapten diphenylcyclopropenone (DPC). The sequence was obtained from a woman aged 45-65 years with alopecia areata. Some clones in this sample may be carry-over from other donors' samples. The CDR3 DNA reads TGTGCCATCAGTGAGTCTGGCGAACCCCAGCATTTT. The encoded protein is CAISESGEPQHF.